This TCR beta chain was recovered during a study of response to subunit inactivated influenza vaccine. From the RT-PCR reads, TCRdb called clonotypes with MiXCR, one entry per CDR3 protein. The sample carries approximately 530,000 distinct CDR3 sequences, approximately 12% recorded once. Trimming at V came to 4 bases and at J to 0 bases, leaving 3 bases not matched to a gene. The V gene's germline CDR1 is LNHNV and CDR2 YYDKDF (reference sequence). The CDR3 spans 15 residues. The material sequenced was PBMCs from blood, taken more than 35 days after vaccination. This sequence was found in a man over 45 who received an inactivated influenza vaccine. This chain links TRBV15 with TRBJ1-3; 7 nucleotides line up with TRBD1. CDR3 in amino acids: CATSTDRYSGNTIYF. The CDR3 coding sequence is TGTGCCACCAGCACGGACAGGTACTCTGGAAACACCATATATTTT.